Reported below is one TCR beta chain. Its antigen remains unknown. The sample is drawn from a study of post-analysis software for immune sequencing data. Study context: Recorded subtypes: relapsing-remitting, secondary progressive, progressive-relapsing; some patients unannotated. Findings and caveats of the study: Controls showed significantly higher normalized Chao1 diversity than did multiple sclerosis patients. Included in a set of roughly five TRBV segments more frequent in patients than controls were TRBV5-6, TRBV5-1 and TRBV20-1. Samples sharing a preparation batch grouped tightly together when assessed by F measure.

Each TCR beta cDNA library carried unique molecular identifiers. From roughly 1 to 10 million T cells, 400,000 to 500,000 cDNA molecules were obtained. TCRdb independently ran MiXCR on the PCR reads; one entry per CDR3 protein. The sample has about 810,000 distinct CDR3 sequences, approximately 57% seen once. Germline V lookup: CDR1 DFQATT, CDR2 SNEGSKA (reference sequence). The CDR3 totals 14 residues. V was pared by 5 bases and J by 4 bases, with 8 bases of the junction left unmatched. This chain joins TRBV20-1 and TRBJ1-5, with 7 bases lining up with TRBD1. This receptor was obtained from a girl aged 10 to 17 with multiple sclerosis. Input material: blood. CDR3 nucleotides: TGCAGTGCTGGCCGACAGGGTTGGAATCAGCCCCAGCATTTT. It specifies CSAGRQGWNQPQHF.